What follows are 15 T cell receptor beta chains derived from one specimen sequenced in a study of blood T cell repertoires in COVID-19. Sequencing used immunoSEQ multiplex PCR; TCRdb keeps in-frame clones, though not all of them. The profile shows some 100,000 clones, about nine tenths of them singletons. The sequenced sample was peripheral blood. These TCRs come from a man aged 50-59 years with acute or convalescent COVID-19.

The rearrangement links TRBV30 to TRBJ1-1, with a possible D match to TRBD1 (5 bases). Trimming removed 1 base from V and 1 base from J, with 7 bases in between. Looked up from germline, CDR1 is GTSNPN and CDR2 is SVGIG (reference sequence). The CDR3 is 13 amino acids. Here the CDR3 reads CAWSAGWNTEAFF. CDR3 nucleotides: TGTGCCTGGAGTGCAGGGTGGAACACTGAAGCTTTCTTT. Full variable domain (outside the CDR3, taken from reference TRBV30 and TRBJ1-1): SQTIHQWPATLVQPVGSPLSLECTVEGTSNPNLYWYRQAAGRGLQLLFYSVGIGQISSEVPQNLSASRPQDRQFILSSKKLLLSDSGFYLCAWSAGWNTEAFFGQGTRLTVV.

The chain carries TRBV18 and TRBJ2-7; possibly TRBD1 for D (6 bases). Germline lookup yields CDR1 KGHSH and CDR2 LQKENI. The CDR3 has 12 amino acids. Trimming stripped 4 bases from V and 5 bases from J, with 9 bases between. CDR3 loop: CASSLKGDEQYF. CDR3 coding DNA: TGTGCCAGCTCACTTAAGGGGGACGAGCAGTACTTC.

The chain recombines TRBV5-1 with TRBJ1-4; 7 bases map to TRBD1. CDR3 length: 13 amino acids. From germline, CDR1 is SGHRS and CDR2 YFSETQ. J gave up 6 bases and V 5 bases, and 4 bases lay outside the gene matches. The DNA of the CDR3 is TGCGCCAGCAGAAAGGGGGCAGATGAAAAACTGTTTTTT. Its translation is CASRKGADEKLFF.

CDR3 region: CASSRGPPQETQYF. In DNA, the CDR3 is TGTGCCAGTAGTCGGGGTCCGCCGCAAGAGACCCAGTACTTC. The rearrangement joins TRBV19 to TRBJ2-5, with a tentative D call TRBD2 (5 bases). V lost 5 bases to trimming and J lost 2 bases, with 12 bases between them. The CDR3 is made up of 14 amino acids. Germline CDR1 reads LNHDA; CDR2 reads SQIVND (reference sequence).

The chain joins TRBV21-1 to TRBJ2-7; TRBD2, the table's D call, was not compared with the DNA. TRBV21-1 is marked as a pseudogene. There are 16 residues in the CDR3. The CDR3 spells CASKPSLAGESYEQYF. The CDR3 DNA sequence: TGTGCCAGCAAACCTTCATTAGCGGGTGAATCCTACGAGCAGTACTTC.

This clone has a single count. The CDR3 nucleotides are TGTGCCAGCAGGGCAGACAGGGCTCATGGCTACACCTTC. This translates into CASRADRAHGYTF. The chain employs TRBV6-5 and TRBJ1-2; 7 nucleotides line up with TRBD1. The junction had 7 bases not matched to a gene; V was cut back by 6 bases and J by 6 bases. This CDR3 comprises 13 residues. Germline lookup yields CDR1 MNHEY and CDR2 SVGAGI.

This clone has more than one count but fewer than ten. The chain links TRBV5-1 to TRBJ2-1; 7 bases are a match to TRBD1. In germline, CDR1 is SGHRS, CDR2 YFSETQ. After removal of 0 bases from V and 4 bases from J, the junction contained 7 bases not matched to a gene. The CDR3 length is 16 residues. CDR3 sequence: CASSLEGTAQYNEQFF. The CDR3 bases are TGCGCCAGCAGCTTGGAAGGGACAGCCCAATACAATGAGCAGTTCTTC. Using reference TRBV5-1 and TRBJ2-1 for the parts outside the CDR3, the full variable domain is KAGVTQTPRYLIKTRGQQVTLSCSPISGHRSVSWYQQTPGQGLQFLFEYFSETQRNKGNFPGRFSGRQFSNSRSEMNVSTLELGDSALYLCASSLEGTAQYNEQFFGPGTRLTVL.

The chain combines TRBV5-4 with TRBJ1-6; TRBD1 matches 7 bases. Trimming cost V 9 bases and J 0 bases; bases outside gene matches: 6. The CDR3 totals 15 residues. Germline V gene sequence: CDR1 SGHNT, CDR2 YYREEE (reference sequence). The CDR3 bases are TGTGCCACCTATCGACAGGGCTCCTATAATTCACCCCTCCACTTT. Translated: CATYRQGSYNSPLHF.

This chain uses TRBV3-1 (or the pseudogene TRBV3-2) with TRBJ1-1; D not certain. Deletions cut 4 bases from V and 5 bases from J, with 14 bases between. Germline CDR1 is LGHDT and CDR2 is YNNKEL (reference sequence). CDR3 length: 14 residues. The CDR3 DNA reads TGTGCCAGCAGCCCTAACCCCCGTGTGACTGAAGCTTTCTTT. Translating it yields CASSPNPRVTEAFF.

The rearrangement joins TRBV6-2 or TRBV6-3 to TRBJ2-7; 8 bases are a match to TRBD2. From germline, CDR1 is MNHEY and CDR2 SVGEGT. V shed 4 bases, J shed 6 bases, and the junction held 8 bases outside the gene matches. The CDR3 totals 14 residues. DNA of the CDR3: TGTGCCAGCAGTTGGACGGGGGGGCGCTTCGAGCAGTACTTC. It codes for CASSWTGGRFEQYF.

The chain couples TRBV7-9 to TRBJ2-3; the D is unclear. This CDR3 region has 11 residues. V was clipped by 5 bases and J by 5 bases, with 5 bases between them. Germline CDR1 is SEHNR and CDR2 is FQNEAQ (reference sequence). CDR3 sequence: CASSLRDTQYF. The CDR3 region has the DNA TGTGCCAGCAGCCTTAGAGATACGCAGTATTTT.

V usage is TRBV19 and J usage is TRBJ2-1, with 11 bases lining up with TRBD2. Germline V gene sequence: CDR1 LNHDA, CDR2 SQIVND (reference sequence). J was trimmed by 0 bases and V by 5 bases; bases with no gene match: 6. The CDR3 is 17 amino acids. The CDR3 loop reads CASSPRLAGSSYNEQFF. For the CDR3, the DNA is TGTGCCAGTAGTCCCCGACTAGCGGGAAGCTCCTACAATGAGCAGTTCTTC.

This clone has just a few counts. The chain has TRBV5-1 and TRBJ2-7; D not certain. The V and J ends lost 0 bases and 6 bases respectively, with 13 bases between them. The V gene's germline CDR1 is SGHRS and CDR2 YFSETQ. The CDR3 is 14 residues long. The CDR3 DNA follows: TGCGCCAGCAGCTTGGGGCCCTCTAGTGCCGAGCAGTACTTC. The encoded protein is CASSLGPSSAEQYF.

The CDR3 region is CASSSTIAGAYNEQFF. CDR3 bases: TGTGCCAGCAGTTCGACCATAGCGGGAGCCTACAATGAGCAGTTCTTC. The chain links TRBV6-2 or TRBV6-3 to TRBJ2-1; 9 bases agree with TRBD2. J was trimmed by 2 bases and V by 4 bases; bases with no gene match: 6. This CDR3 comprises 16 residues. Germline-derived CDR1 and CDR2 are MNHEY and SVGEGT.

The chain recombines TRBV11-2 with TRBJ2-1; 10 bases agree with TRBD2. This CDR3 has 19 residues. The trim removed 1 base at V and 0 bases at J, leaving 9 bases unmatched. The germline V gene has CDR1 SGHAT and CDR2 FQNNGV. The CDR3 is CASSLVGLAVSSSYNEQFF. As DNA, the CDR3 is TGTGCCAGCAGCTTAGTAGGACTAGCGGTCTCGAGCTCCTACAATGAGCAGTTCTTC.